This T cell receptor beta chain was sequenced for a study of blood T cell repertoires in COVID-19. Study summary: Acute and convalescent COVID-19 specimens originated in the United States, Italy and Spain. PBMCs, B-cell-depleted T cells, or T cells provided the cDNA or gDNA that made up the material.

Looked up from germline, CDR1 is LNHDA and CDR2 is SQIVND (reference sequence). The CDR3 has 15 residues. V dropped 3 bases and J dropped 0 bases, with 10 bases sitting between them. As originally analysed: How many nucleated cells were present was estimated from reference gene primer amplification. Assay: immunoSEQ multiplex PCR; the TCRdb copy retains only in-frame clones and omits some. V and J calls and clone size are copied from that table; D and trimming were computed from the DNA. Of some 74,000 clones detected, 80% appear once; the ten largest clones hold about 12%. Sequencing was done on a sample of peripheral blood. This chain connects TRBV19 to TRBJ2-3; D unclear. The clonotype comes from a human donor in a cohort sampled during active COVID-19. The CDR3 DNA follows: TGTGCCAGTAGTATCGACACAAGAAGCACAGATACGCAGTATTTT. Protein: CASSIDTRSTDTQYF.